The sequence of this TCR beta chain was determined in a study of blood T cell repertoires in COVID-19. Original handling: The assay estimated nucleated cells by amplifying reference gene primers. Sequencing used immunoSEQ multiplex PCR; TCRdb keeps in-frame clones, though not all of them. V and J calls and clone size come straight from that table; D and trimming were deduced from the DNA. The sample yields under 300,000 clones, about 90% seen once. V shed 3 bases, J shed 10 bases, and the junction held 7 bases outside the gene matches. Germline V gives CDR1 LGHNA, CDR2 YNFKEQ. The length of the CDR3 is 14 residues.

The chain has TRBV4-2 and TRBJ2-1; the match to TRBD2 covers 9 bases. The origin of this receptor is a human donor in a cohort exposed to, infected with or recovered from COVID-19 (not recorded which). The donor label of this sample is uncertain. The sequenced material came from PBMCs or T cells enriched from blood (not recorded which). CDR3 region: CASSHTTSGGEQFF. CDR3 sequence (DNA): TGTGCCAGCAGCCACACGACTAGCGGTGGCGAGCAGTTCTTC.